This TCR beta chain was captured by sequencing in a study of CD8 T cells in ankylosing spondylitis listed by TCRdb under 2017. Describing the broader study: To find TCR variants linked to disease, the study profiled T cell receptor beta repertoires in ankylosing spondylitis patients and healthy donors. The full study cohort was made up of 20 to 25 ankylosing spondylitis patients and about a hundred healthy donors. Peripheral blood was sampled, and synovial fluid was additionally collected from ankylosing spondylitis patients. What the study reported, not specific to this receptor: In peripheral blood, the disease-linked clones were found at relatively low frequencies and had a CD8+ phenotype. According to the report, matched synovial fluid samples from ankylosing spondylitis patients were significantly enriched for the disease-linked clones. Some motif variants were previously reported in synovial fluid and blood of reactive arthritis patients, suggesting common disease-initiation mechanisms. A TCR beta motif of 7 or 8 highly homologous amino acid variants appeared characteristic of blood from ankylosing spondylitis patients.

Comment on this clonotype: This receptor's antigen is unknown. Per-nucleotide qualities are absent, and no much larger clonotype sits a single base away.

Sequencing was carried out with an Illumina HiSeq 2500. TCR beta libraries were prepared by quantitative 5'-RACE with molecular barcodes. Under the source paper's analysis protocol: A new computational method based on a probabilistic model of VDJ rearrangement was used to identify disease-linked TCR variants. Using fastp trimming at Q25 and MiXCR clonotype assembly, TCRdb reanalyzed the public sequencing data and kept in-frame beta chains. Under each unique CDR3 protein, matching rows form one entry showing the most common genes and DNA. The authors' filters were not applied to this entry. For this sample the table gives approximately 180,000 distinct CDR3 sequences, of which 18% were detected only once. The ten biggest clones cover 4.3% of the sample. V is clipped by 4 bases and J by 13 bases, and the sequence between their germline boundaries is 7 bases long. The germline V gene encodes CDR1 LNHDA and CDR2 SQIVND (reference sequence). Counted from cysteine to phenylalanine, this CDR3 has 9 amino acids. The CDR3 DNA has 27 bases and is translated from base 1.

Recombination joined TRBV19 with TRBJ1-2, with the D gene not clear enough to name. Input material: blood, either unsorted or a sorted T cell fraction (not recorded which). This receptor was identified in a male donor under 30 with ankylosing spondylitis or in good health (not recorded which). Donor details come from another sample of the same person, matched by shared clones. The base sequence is TGTGCCAGTAGTACCCCCAGCACCTTC. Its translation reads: CASSTPSTF. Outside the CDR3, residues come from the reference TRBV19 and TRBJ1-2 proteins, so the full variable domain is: DGGITQSPKYLFRKEGQNVTLSCEQNLNHDAMYWYRQDPGQGLRLIYYSQIVNDFQKGDIAEGYSVSREKKESFPLTVTSAQKNPTAFYLCASSTPSTFGSGTRLTVV.